What follows are 19 T cell receptor beta chains derived from one specimen sequenced in a study of tumor-infiltrating lymphocytes in primary liver carcinoma. Total RNA (around 500 ng) served as template for TCR beta cDNA synthesis primed by a constant-region primer. Researchers made the TCR beta libraries by running three nested multiplex PCR rounds with slightly modified ARM-PCR. Running approximately 10 cycles apiece, the first two PCR rounds relied on TRBV1-TRBV30 forward primers together with a C-beta reverse primer. MiXCR was run by TCRdb on the multiplex PCR reads, yielding one entry per CDR3 protein. The profile shows roughly 120,000 distinct CDR3 sequences, around 65% of them singletons. DNA and RNA were both co-extracted from about 19-30 mg of bulk tissue that had not been sorted. Source material: tumor-adjacent normal liver tissue. Receptors were obtained from a woman aged 60-70 years with primary liver carcinoma and hepatitis B virus infection.

This clonotype was observed once. An end of the junction does not agree with germline; a read error may underlie this. The V and J genes are TRBV6-6 and TRBJ2-7, with D perhaps given as TRBD1 or TRBD2 (5 bases each). The length of the CDR3 is 15 residues. Per germline, CDR1 MNHNY and CDR2 SVGAGI (reference sequence). CDR3 in DNA: TGTGCCAACAGTTACAGGACTGGGTTAGGGTACGAGCAGTACTTC. It translates to CANSYRTGLGYEQYF.

With respect to this clonotype: The conserved phenylalanine or tryptophan normally closing the CDR3 is absent here, so this likely arose from a read error. The J gene is TRBJ1-1, the V gene TRBV6-1; 9 bases agree with TRBD1. The CDR3 consists of 15 residues. CDR1 and CDR2 (germline): MNHNS, SASEGT. J was trimmed by 8 bases and V by 5 bases; bases with no gene match: 12. In DNA, the CDR3 is TGTGCCAGCAGTTTTTTAGGACAGGGGCATGCCGAAGCTTTCTCT. The encoded protein is CASSFLGQGHAEAFS.

With regard to this clonotype: This may be a read error: a much more frequent sequence differs by one nucleotide. The chain joins TRBV10-3 to TRBJ2-7; 10 positions agree with TRBD2. CDR3 length: 14 amino acids. CDR1 is ENHRY and CDR2 is SYGVKD in the germline V gene. Trimming at V came to 3 bases and at J to 6 bases, leaving 5 bases not matched to a gene. The CDR3 sequence is CAISDSGRAFEQYF. CDR3 nucleotide sequence: TGTGCCATCAGTGACAGCGGGAGGGCCTTCGAGCAGTACTTC.

As to this clonotype: Its ends do not fully match the called genes, so a read error is possible. The chain recombines TRBV6-1 with TRBJ2-1; D tentatively fits TRBD1 or TRBD2 (6 bases each). This CDR3 contains 15 residues. Germline values: CDR1 MNHNS, CDR2 SASEGT. The CDR3 reads CARSEGGRGMGEQFF. The CDR3 nucleotides read TGTGCCAGGAGTGAGGGGGGTAGAGGGATGGGTGAGCAGTTCTTC.

This clonotype was detected many times. The V gene is TRBV29-1, the J gene TRBJ2-3; TRBD1 might be the D (6 bases). Per germline, CDR1 SQVTM and CDR2 ANQGSEA. The V end was cut by 6 bases, the J end by 11 bases, with 24 bases between. There are 14 residues in the CDR3. In DNA, the CDR3 is TGCAGCGTCAGGACCTCGCAATTATCAGGGGAGCAGTATTTT. Its translation: CSVRTSQLSGEQYF.

About this clonotype: The final CDR3 position lacks the conserved phenylalanine or tryptophan, pointing to a likely read error. V is TRBV12-3 or TRBV12-4 and J is TRBJ2-3; D possibly corresponds to TRBD2 (5 bases). The CDR3 covers 17 residues. The CDR3 reads CVSSLAPRAIRIDTQYI. CDR3 nucleotide sequence: TGTGTCAGCAGTTTAGCGCCTCGGGCTATTCGCATAGATACGCAGTATATT.

The chain has TRBV19 and TRBJ2-3; TRBD1 agrees at 7 bases. V shed 7 bases, J shed 1 base, and the junction held 5 bases outside the gene matches. This CDR3 has 14 amino acids. Germline V lookup: CDR1 LNHDA, CDR2 SQIVND (reference sequence). This chain's CDR3 is CASTTGQGTDTQYF. The CDR3 DNA reads TGTGCCAGTACGACTGGACAGGGCACAGATACGCAGTATTTT.

V and J are TRBV28 and TRBJ2-7; 7 bases are shared with TRBD1. The germline CDR1 and CDR2 sequences are MDHEN and SYDVKM. CDR3 length equals 15 residues. The CDR3 spells CVSSPPGTVSYEQYF. CDR3 nucleotides: TGTGTAAGCAGTCCTCCCGGGACAGTCTCCTACGAGCAGTACTTC.

This clonotype was observed many times. The chain links TRBV29-1 to TRBJ2-7; TRBD1 aligns across 10 bases. V shed 5 bases, J shed 11 bases, and the junction held 18 bases outside the gene matches. The CDR3 sequence is 15 residues long. CDR1 and CDR2 from the germline V gene are SQVTM and ANQGSEA. The CDR3 DNA sequence: TGCAGCGTTACCGGGACAGGGGTTTCCCTAAGAATGGAGTACTTC. Encoded protein: CSVTGTGVSLRMEYF.

The chain links TRBV29-1 to TRBJ2-7; perhaps TRBD1 as D (6 bases). The CDR3 is 14 residues long. Germline loops: CDR1 SQVTM, CDR2 ANQGSEA. Deletions cut 7 bases from V and 3 bases from J, with 19 bases between. CDR3 nucleotides: TGCAGCGCCAGAAGGGACAATGAGGGCTACGAGCAGTACTTC. The encoded protein is CSARRDNEGYEQYF.

This clonotype was observed a few times. The V gene is TRBV11-2, the J gene TRBJ2-3, with D possibly matching TRBD2 (6 bases). The CDR3 spans 13 residues. Germline V CDR1 and CDR2: SGHAT, FQNNGV. V gave up 3 bases and J gave up 7 bases, with 11 bases separating them. CDR3 bases: TGTGCCAGCAGCTTCCCGGGGGACCATACGCAGTATTTT. Amino acid sequence: CASSFPGDHTQYF.

Worth noting for this clonotype: A much larger clone differs from this one at a single base, so this may be a read error. V usage is TRBV30 and J usage is TRBJ2-7, with D hard to call. CDR1 GTSNPN and CDR2 SVGIG come from the germline V gene (reference sequence). The CDR3 covers 14 residues. Trimming shortened V by 2 bases and J by 2 bases, and 13 bases separated the two germline ends. The CDR3 is CAWSRIGITYEQYF. CDR3 nucleotides: TGTGCCTGGAGTCGGATAGGGATAACCTACGAGCAGTACTTC. Filled out from reference TRBV30 and TRBJ2-7, the complete variable domain reads SQTIHQWPATLVQPVGSPLSLECTVEGTSNPNLYWYRQAAGRGLQLLFYSVGIGQISSEVPQNLSASRPQDRQFILSSKKLLLSDSGFYLCAWSRIGITYEQYFGPGTRLTVT.

Concerning this clonotype itself: A read error may explain this, as a much larger clone is one base away. This chain uses TRBV10-3 with TRBJ1-5, with D tentatively TRBD1 (6 bases). Germline V gives CDR1 ENHRY, CDR2 SYGVKD. The CDR3 covers 13 residues. CDR3: CAVSGQSNQPQHF. CDR3 coding DNA: TGTGCCGTCAGTGGACAGAGTAATCAGCCCCAGCATTTT.

As regards this clonotype: At one end the junction does not follow the germline gene, possibly because of a read error. The chain recombines TRBV4-1 with TRBJ1-4; D is undetermined. The CDR3 is made up of 16 amino acids. Germline V gene lookup returns CDR1 MGHRA and CDR2 YSYEKL. CDR3 in DNA: TGCGCCAGCAGCCCACCCGTGGGCAGTGGAGGAGAAAAACTGTTCTTT. Translation gives CASSPPVGSGGEKLFF.

There are many counts of this clonotype. V is TRBV6-4 and J is TRBJ2-2; TRBD1 aligns across 11 bases. The CDR3 is 18 amino acids. CDR1 and CDR2 from the germline V gene are MRHNA and SNTAGT. Trimming took 2 bases from V and 3 from J; bases not matched to a gene: 8. CDR3 nucleotides: TGTGCCAGCAGTGACGCTCCCAGGACAGGGGGCGACACCGGGGAGCTGTTTTTT. Amino acid sequence: CASSDAPRTGGDTGELFF.

CDR3 DNA: TGTAGCAGCAGTTACGCCAAAGGACAGGGGAACACTGAAGCTTTCTTT. Its protein is CSSSYAKGQGNTEAFF. J is TRBJ1-1 and V is TRBV6-6, with 8 bases that match TRBD1. This CDR3 has 16 residues. Germline assignment: CDR1 MNHNY and CDR2 SVGAGI (reference sequence).

This chain uses TRBV11-2 with TRBJ2-1; perhaps TRBD2 as D (6 bases). The CDR3 length is 14 residues. CDR1 and CDR2 (germline): SGHAT, FQNNGV. V lost 4 bases, J lost 9 bases, and 16 bases lay in between. The CDR3 is CASSSIAGRREQFF. The CDR3 DNA is TGTGCCAGCAGCTCCATAGCAGGGAGGCGTGAGCAGTTCTTC. Full variable domain (missing parts from reference TRBV11-2 and TRBJ2-1): EAGVAQSPRYKIIEKRQSVAFWCNPISGHATLYWYQQILGQGPKLLIQFQNNGVVDDSQLPKDRFSAERLKGVDSTLKIQPAKLEDSAVYLCASSSIAGRREQFFGPGTRLTVL.

Concerning this clonotype itself: Since no conserved phenylalanine or tryptophan closes the CDR3, a read error is the likely cause. This rearrangement joins TRBV4-1 to TRBJ2-5, with 11 nucleotides matching TRBD1. CDR1 and CDR2 from the germline V gene are MGHRA and YSYEKL. The CDR3 consists of 16 residues. Trimming cost V 3 bases and J 7 bases; bases outside gene matches: 10. The CDR3 reads CASSQECGTGGVTQYS. The CDR3 DNA is TGCGCCAGCAGCCAGGAATGTGGGACAGGGGGGGTGACCCAGTACTCC.

Details on this clonotype: An end of the junction does not agree with germline; a read error may underlie this. V and J are TRBV29-1 and TRBJ2-5, with D unresolved. Germline CDR1 is SQVTM and CDR2 is ANQGSEA. This CDR3 comprises 11 residues. The CDR3 nucleotides read TGCTGCGTTGAGGAAGTGGAGACCCAGTACTTC. Protein sequence: CCVEEVETQYF.